This T cell receptor (beta chain) emerged from a study of tumor-infiltrating lymphocytes in localized non-small cell lung cancer. Points from the study as a whole: Not all patients were TCR sequenced, owing to tissue quantity. Higher tumor T cell infiltration than in uninvolved lung was supported by TCRbeta sequencing. No T-cell fraction difference was seen between IM1 and IM2 tumors. Different pieces of the same tissue were used for each assay.

This clone is medium-sized within its sample. Its target is unknown. Sequencing was performed with immunoSEQ multiplex PCR; in TCRdb, only in-frame clones are kept and a portion is missing. Among more than 2,500 clones listed, more than 35% were seen once. V lost 6 bases, J lost 1 base, and 6 bases stayed unmatched. CDR1 MNHEY and CDR2 SVGAGI come from the germline V gene. This CDR3 is 15 amino acids long. This chain uses TRBV6-5 with TRBJ1-5, with 7 bases matching TRBD1. Sequenced: uninvolved lung tissue not adjacent to the tumor. This sequence was found in a human donor with non-small cell lung cancer. CDR3 in DNA: TGTGCCAGCAGCCAGGCGGGACAGAGCAATCAGCCCCAGCATTTT. This sequence encodes CASSQAGQSNQPQHF.